Shown below are 21 T cell receptor beta chains from a single sample sequenced in a study of T cells in localized non-small cell lung cancer. Sequencing used immunoSEQ multiplex PCR; TCRdb keeps in-frame clones, though not all of them. The sample consists of almost 40,000 clones, 70% to 80% of them appearing once. The specimen was PBMCs, collected before any cancer treatment. The source of these receptors is a woman aged 40 to 75 with stage II squamous cell lung carcinoma.

The V gene is TRBV28, the J gene TRBJ2-7; 8 bases match TRBD1. J gave up 6 bases and V 4 bases, and 8 bases lay outside the gene matches. Germline CDR1 reads MDHEN; CDR2 reads SYDVKM. This CDR3 region has 14 residues. The CDR3 DNA sequence: TGTGCCAGCAGTTCGGGACAGGCCTCCCTCGAGCAGTACGTC. It yields the protein CASSSGQASLEQYV.

V is TRBV14 and J is TRBJ1-4; 8 positions match TRBD1. Germline CDR1 is SGHDN and CDR2 is FVKESK. V trimming: 4 bases; J trimming: 8 bases; junction bases outside the gene matches: 9. CDR3 length equals 15 residues. The CDR3 reads CASSLWTGRGEKLFF. The DNA for the CDR3 is TGTGCCAGCAGCCTTTGGACAGGGAGGGGGGAAAAACTGTTTTTT.

This chain links TRBV4-3 with TRBJ1-1; D is possibly TRBD1 (6 bases). With 4 bases removed from V and 5 bases from J, the gap between germline ends came to 23 bases. Germline CDR1 is LGHNA and CDR2 is YSLEER. The CDR3 runs to 17 residues. The CDR3 reads CASSLSPRGGAWTEAFF. CDR3 DNA: TGCGCCAGCAGCCTTAGCCCCCGGGGGGGGGCATGGACTGAAGCTTTCTTT.

The chain recombines TRBV7-9 with TRBJ1-1, with 8 bases matching TRBD1. Trimming cost V 4 bases and J 7 bases; bases outside gene matches: 8. CDR3 length: 14 amino acids. Germline lookup yields CDR1 SEHNR and CDR2 FQNEAQ (reference sequence). CDR3 coding DNA: TGTGCCAGCAGCTGGGGGGACAGGTCGGATGAAGCTTTCTTT. It is translated as CASSWGDRSDEAFF.

This sequence joins TRBV11-2 and TRBJ2-3; D not certain. The CDR3 runs 14 residues. Trimming removed 1 base at V and 2 bases at J, with 7 bases between. From germline, CDR1 is SGHAT and CDR2 FQNNGV. The CDR3 sequence is CASSLGIDTDTQYF. In nucleotides, the CDR3 is TGTGCCAGCAGCTTAGGTATAGACACAGATACGCAGTATTTT. The full variable domain, rest sourced from reference TRBV11-2 and TRBJ2-3, is EAGVAQSPRYKIIEKRQSVAFWCNPISGHATLYWYQQILGQGPKLLIQFQNNGVVDDSQLPKDRFSAERLKGVDSTLKIQPAKLEDSAVYLCASSLGIDTDTQYFGPGTRLTVL.

The chain employs TRBV10-1 and TRBJ1-4, with D possibly TRBD1 on 5 matching bases. Germline V gene sequence: CDR1 WNHNN, CDR2 SYGVQD (reference sequence). Trimming took 8 bases from V and 6 from J, leaving 19 bases between them. This CDR3 has 15 residues. The CDR3, as DNA: TGCGCCAGCTTTGCTAAACCGCCACAGGATGAAAAACTGTTTTTT. It specifies CASFAKPPQDEKLFF.

The gene calls are TRBV21-1 and TRBJ2-1; TRBD1 reflects the table's D call only, with no check against the DNA. TRBV21-1 represents a pseudogene. This CDR3 contains 13 residues. CDR3 protein: CASSEQGSNEQFF. In DNA form, the CDR3 reads TGTGCCAGCAGCGAACAGGGGAGCAATGAGCAGTTCTTC.

This rearrangement joins TRBV19 to TRBJ2-2, with D uncertain. The CDR3 consists of 13 residues. CDR1 and CDR2 from the germline V gene are LNHDA and SQIVND (reference sequence). V lost 5 bases and J lost 0, with 4 bases in between. The DNA for the CDR3 is TGTGCCAGTAGTGACCCGAACACCGGGGAGCTGTTTTTT. Translating gives CASSDPNTGELFF.

J is TRBJ1-4 and V is TRBV19; D remains ambiguous. With 1 base removed from V and 8 bases from J, the gap between germline ends came to 11 bases. The CDR3 has 14 amino acids. Germline assignment: CDR1 LNHDA and CDR2 SQIVND (reference sequence). CDR3 nucleotides: TGTGCCAGTAGTATAGGAAGCGGGAGAGAAAAACTGTTTTTT. Translating it yields CASSIGSGREKLFF.

This clone has more than one count but fewer than ten. The CDR3 region is CASSDGGSTGELFF. The DNA for the CDR3 is TGTGCCAGCAGTGATGGCGGTAGCACCGGGGAGCTGTTTTTT. J is TRBJ2-2 and V is TRBV2; D uncertain. Germline CDR1 SNHLY, CDR2 FYNNEI. V was shortened by 3 bases and J by 4 bases, with 9 bases between the two germline ends. CDR3 size: 14 residues.

The chain carries TRBV7-9 and TRBJ2-3; 9 bases are a match to TRBD1. The V and J ends lost 4 bases and 14 bases, in that order; junction bases with no gene match: 7. CDR1 is SEHNR, CDR2 FQNEAQ, per germline (reference sequence). This CDR3 spans 12 amino acids. CDR3 DNA: TGTGCCAGCAGCTCGCGACAGGGGGTAGGGTATTTT. Translation: CASSSRQGVGYF.

The gene calls are TRBV19 and TRBJ1-1; D is ambiguous. V was trimmed by 5 bases and J by 1 base, leaving 5 bases between them. CDR1 and CDR2 from the germline V gene are LNHDA and SQIVND (reference sequence). The CDR3 is 12 residues long. CDR3 sequence reads: CASSRANTEAFF. In DNA, the CDR3 is TGTGCCAGTAGTCGGGCGAACACTGAAGCTTTCTTT.

Notes on this clone: Mismatch with germline at one junction end may stem from a read error. The chain employs TRBV7-7 and TRBJ2-2; TRBD1 agrees at 7 bases. CDR3 length equals 13 residues. Germline-derived CDR1 and CDR2 are SSHAT and FNYEAQ (reference sequence). CDR3 protein: CASSSPGGGELFF. The CDR3 bases are TGTGCTAGCAGCTCCCCAGGGGGCGGGGAGCTGTTTTTT.

The chain links TRBV18 to TRBJ1-1, with D possibly TRBD1 on 5 matching bases. V dropped 3 bases and J dropped 0 bases, with 5 bases sitting between them. Germline CDR1 KGHSH, CDR2 LQKENI. The CDR3 is made up of 13 amino acids. The CDR3 region is CASSPGVNTEAFF. CDR3 DNA sequence: TGTGCCAGCTCACCGGGGGTGAACACTGAAGCTTTCTTT.

The chain has TRBV2 and TRBJ1-6; D gene uncertain. V was cut by 0 bases and J by 8 bases, with 11 bases left in between. The CDR3 extends over 15 amino acids. The V gene's germline CDR1 is SNHLY and CDR2 FYNNEI. CDR3: CASSEAGVPHSPLHF. CDR3 nucleotide sequence: TGTGCCAGCAGTGAAGCTGGGGTCCCGCATTCACCCCTCCACTTT. Drawing the rest from reference TRBV2 and TRBJ1-6, the complete variable domain is EPEVTQTPSHQVTQMGQEVILRCVPISNHLYFYWYRQILGQKVEFLVSFYNNEISEKSEIFDDQFSVERPDGSNFTLKIRSTKLEDSAMYFCASSEAGVPHSPLHFGNGTRLTVT.

The J gene is TRBJ2-7, the V gene TRBV14; 9 bases map to TRBD1. The CDR3 totals 16 residues. The J segment lost 5 bases and the V segment lost 2 bases, leaving 10 bases of the junction unmatched. Germline-derived CDR1 and CDR2 are SGHDN and FVKESK. CDR3 sequence: CASSQLPGQGSDEQYF. CDR3 DNA sequence: TGTGCCAGCAGCCAACTTCCGGGACAGGGCTCGGACGAGCAGTACTTC.

This rearrangement joins TRBV29-1 to TRBJ1-1; tentatively, D is TRBD1 (6 bases). V was cut by 6 bases and J by 5 bases, with 19 bases left in between. This CDR3 has 14 amino acids. The germline CDR1 and CDR2 sequences are SQVTM and ANQGSEA. CDR3 residues: CSVTPGTGWTEAFF. DNA of the CDR3: TGCAGCGTCACCCCGGGAACAGGGTGGACTGAAGCTTTCTTT.

This clone was detected once. The chain uses TRBV19 and TRBJ1-5; D is ambiguous. The CDR3 consists of 14 residues. The germline V gene has CDR1 LNHDA and CDR2 SQIVND (reference sequence). The V gene lost 5 bases and the J gene lost 4 bases, with 12 bases spanning the gap. The CDR3 DNA is TGTGCCAGTAGTCACGCCGAGCTTAATCAGCCCCAGCATTTT. This translates into CASSHAELNQPQHF. Full variable domain (remainder filled in from reference TRBV19 and TRBJ1-5): DGGITQSPKYLFRKEGQNVTLSCEQNLNHDAMYWYRQDPGQGLRLIYYSQIVNDFQKGDIAEGYSVSREKKESFPLTVTSAQKNPTAFYLCASSHAELNQPQHFGDGTRLSIL.

The table lists this clone with a count of one. The J gene is TRBJ2-7, the V gene TRBV28; 13 bases agree with TRBD2. Germline CDR1 and CDR2: MDHEN and SYDVKM. Losses at the gene ends were 4 bases for V and 1 base for J; bases not matched to a gene: 7. There are 17 residues in the CDR3. CDR3: CASSSTSGRAMSYEQYF. Here the CDR3 DNA reads TGTGCCAGCAGTTCTACTAGCGGGAGGGCCATGTCCTACGAGCAGTACTTC.

This chain uses TRBV19 with TRBJ1-2, with 8 nucleotides matching TRBD1. This CDR3 has 14 residues. The germline gives CDR1 LNHDA, CDR2 SQIVND (reference sequence). The junction had 2 bases not matched to a gene; V was cut back by 3 bases and J by 2 bases. The DNA for the CDR3 is TGTGCCAGTAGTATTGGACAGGGCAACTATGGCTACACCTTC. Its translation: CASSIGQGNYGYTF.

The J gene is TRBJ1-5, the V gene TRBV7-9; no firm D call. The V end was cut by 3 bases, the J end by 9 bases, with 12 bases between. There are 13 residues in the CDR3. Germline CDR1 and CDR2: SEHNR and FQNEAQ (reference sequence). The CDR3 is CASSFGLQRPQHF. Here the CDR3 DNA reads TGTGCCAGCAGCTTTGGACTCCAAAGGCCCCAGCATTTT.